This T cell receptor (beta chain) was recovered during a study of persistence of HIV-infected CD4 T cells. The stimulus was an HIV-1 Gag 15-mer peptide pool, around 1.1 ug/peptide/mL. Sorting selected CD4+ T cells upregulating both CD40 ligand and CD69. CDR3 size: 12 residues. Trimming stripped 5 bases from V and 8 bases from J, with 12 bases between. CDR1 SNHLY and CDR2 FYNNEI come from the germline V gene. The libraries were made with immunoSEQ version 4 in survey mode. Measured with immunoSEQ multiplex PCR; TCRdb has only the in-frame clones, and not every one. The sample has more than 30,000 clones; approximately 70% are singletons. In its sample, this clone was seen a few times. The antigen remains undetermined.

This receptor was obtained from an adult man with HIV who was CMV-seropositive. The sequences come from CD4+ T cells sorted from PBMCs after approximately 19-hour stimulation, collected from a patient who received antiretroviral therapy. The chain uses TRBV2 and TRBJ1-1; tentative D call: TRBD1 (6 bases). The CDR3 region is CASSINREEAFF. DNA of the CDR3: TGTGCCAGCAGTATCAACAGGGAGGAAGCTTTCTTT.